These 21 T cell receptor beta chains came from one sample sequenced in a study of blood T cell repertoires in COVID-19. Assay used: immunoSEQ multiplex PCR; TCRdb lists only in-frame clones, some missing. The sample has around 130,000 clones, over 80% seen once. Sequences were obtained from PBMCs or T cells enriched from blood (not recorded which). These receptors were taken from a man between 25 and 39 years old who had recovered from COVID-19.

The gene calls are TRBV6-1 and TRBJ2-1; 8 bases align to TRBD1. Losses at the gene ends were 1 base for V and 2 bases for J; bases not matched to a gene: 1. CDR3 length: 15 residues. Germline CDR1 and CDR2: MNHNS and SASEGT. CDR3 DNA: TGTGCCAGCAGTGAAGGCAGGGGGCCCTACAATGAGCAGTTCTTC. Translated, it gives CASSEGRGPYNEQFF.

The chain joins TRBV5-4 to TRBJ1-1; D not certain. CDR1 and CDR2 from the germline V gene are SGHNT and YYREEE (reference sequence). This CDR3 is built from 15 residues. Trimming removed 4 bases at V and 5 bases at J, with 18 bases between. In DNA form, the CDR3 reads TGTGCCAGCAGCCCTACGGGTGGGTGGGAGACTGAAGCTTTCTTT. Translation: CASSPTGGWETEAFF.

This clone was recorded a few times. The DNA of the CDR3 is TGTGCCAGCAGCTTCGAGGATGAAAAACTGTTTTTT. This codes for CASSFEDEKLFF. V is TRBV7-9 and J is TRBJ1-4; no reliable D call. The CDR3 length is 12 residues. Between the trimmed V and J ends, which lost 3 bases and 6 bases, there was a span of 5 bases. CDR1 is SEHNR and CDR2 is FQNEAQ in the germline V gene (reference sequence).

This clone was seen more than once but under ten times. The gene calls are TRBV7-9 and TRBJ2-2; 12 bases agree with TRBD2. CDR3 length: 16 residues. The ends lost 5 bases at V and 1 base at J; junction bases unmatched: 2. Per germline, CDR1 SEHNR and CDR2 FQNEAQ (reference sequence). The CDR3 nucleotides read TGTGCCAGCAGCATGGGACTAGCGGGGAACACCGGGGAGCTGTTTTTT. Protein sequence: CASSMGLAGNTGELFF.

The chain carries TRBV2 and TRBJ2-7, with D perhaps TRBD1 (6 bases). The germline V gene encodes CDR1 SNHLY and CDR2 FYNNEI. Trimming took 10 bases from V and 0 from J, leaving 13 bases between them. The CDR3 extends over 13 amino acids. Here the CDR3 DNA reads TGTGCCACCAGGGGCCATAGCTCCTACGAGCAGTACTTC. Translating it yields CATRGHSSYEQYF.

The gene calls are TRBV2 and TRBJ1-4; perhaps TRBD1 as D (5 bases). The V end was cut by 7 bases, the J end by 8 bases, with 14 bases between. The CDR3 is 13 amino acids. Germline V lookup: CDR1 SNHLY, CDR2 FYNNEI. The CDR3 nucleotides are TGTGCCAGCAATTTTCGGACATCCGAAAAACTGTTTTTT. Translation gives CASNFRTSEKLFF.

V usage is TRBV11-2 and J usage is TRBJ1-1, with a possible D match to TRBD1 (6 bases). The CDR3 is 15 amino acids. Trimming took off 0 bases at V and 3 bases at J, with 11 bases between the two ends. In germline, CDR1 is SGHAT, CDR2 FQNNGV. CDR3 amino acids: CASSLEPGEDTEAFF. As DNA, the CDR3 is TGTGCCAGCAGCTTAGAGCCAGGGGAAGACACTGAAGCTTTCTTT.

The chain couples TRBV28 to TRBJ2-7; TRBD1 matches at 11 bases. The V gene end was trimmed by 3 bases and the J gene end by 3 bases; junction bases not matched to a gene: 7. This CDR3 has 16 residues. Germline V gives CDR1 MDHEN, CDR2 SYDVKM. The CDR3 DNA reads TGTGCCAGCAGTTTCCCGAGGACAGGGGGCGTCTACGAGCAGTACTTC. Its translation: CASSFPRTGGVYEQYF.

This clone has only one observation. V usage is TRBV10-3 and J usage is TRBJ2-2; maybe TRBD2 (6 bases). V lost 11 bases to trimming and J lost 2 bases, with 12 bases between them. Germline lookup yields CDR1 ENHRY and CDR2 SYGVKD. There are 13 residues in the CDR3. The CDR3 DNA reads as TGTGCCTCGGGACTTTCTAACACCGGGGAGCTGTTTTTT. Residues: CASGLSNTGELFF.

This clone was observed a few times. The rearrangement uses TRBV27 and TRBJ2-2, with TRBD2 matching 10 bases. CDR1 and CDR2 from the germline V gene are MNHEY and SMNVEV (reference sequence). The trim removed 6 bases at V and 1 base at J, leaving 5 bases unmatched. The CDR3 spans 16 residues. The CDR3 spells CASRPGLAVNTGELFF. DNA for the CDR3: TGTGCCAGCAGACCTGGACTAGCGGTGAACACCGGGGAGCTGTTTTTT.

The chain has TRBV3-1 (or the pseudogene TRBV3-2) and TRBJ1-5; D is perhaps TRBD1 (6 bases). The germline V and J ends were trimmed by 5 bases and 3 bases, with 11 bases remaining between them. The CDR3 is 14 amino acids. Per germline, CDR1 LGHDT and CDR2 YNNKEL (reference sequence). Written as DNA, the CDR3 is TGTGCCAGCAGCACACAGGGCCACAATCAGCCCCAGCATTTT. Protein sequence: CASSTQGHNQPQHF.

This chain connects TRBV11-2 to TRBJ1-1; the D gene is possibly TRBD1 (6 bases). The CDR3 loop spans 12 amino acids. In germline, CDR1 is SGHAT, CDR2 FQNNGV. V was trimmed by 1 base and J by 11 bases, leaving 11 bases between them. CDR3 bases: TGTGCCAGCAGCTTAGGGGGGCGGACGGCTTTCTTT. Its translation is CASSLGGRTAFF.

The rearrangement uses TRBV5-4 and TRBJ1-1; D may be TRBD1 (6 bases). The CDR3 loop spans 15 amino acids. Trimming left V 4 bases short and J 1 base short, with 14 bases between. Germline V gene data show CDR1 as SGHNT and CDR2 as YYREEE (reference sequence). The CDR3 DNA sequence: TGTGCCAGCAGCACCCCCGGACAGTCGAACACTGAAGCTTTCTTT. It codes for CASSTPGQSNTEAFF.

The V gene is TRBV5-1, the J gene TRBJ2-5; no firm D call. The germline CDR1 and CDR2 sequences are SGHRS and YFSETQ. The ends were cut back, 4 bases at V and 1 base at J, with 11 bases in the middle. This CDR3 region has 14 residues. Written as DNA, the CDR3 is TGCGCCAGCAGCCCGCTAGGTAGCCAAGAGACCCAGTACTTC. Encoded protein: CASSPLGSQETQYF.

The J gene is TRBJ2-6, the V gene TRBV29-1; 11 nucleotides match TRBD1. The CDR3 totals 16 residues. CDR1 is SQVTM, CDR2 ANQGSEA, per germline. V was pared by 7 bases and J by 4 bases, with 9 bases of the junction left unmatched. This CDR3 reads CSGLDRGLEGANVLTF. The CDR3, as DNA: TGCAGCGGACTGGACAGGGGGCTGGAAGGGGCCAACGTCCTGACTTTC.

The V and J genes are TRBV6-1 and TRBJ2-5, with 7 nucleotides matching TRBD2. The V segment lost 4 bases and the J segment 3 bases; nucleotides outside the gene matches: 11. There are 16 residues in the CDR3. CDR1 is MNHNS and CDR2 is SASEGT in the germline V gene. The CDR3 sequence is CASSGRLARIKETQYF. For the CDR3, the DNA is TGTGCCAGCAGTGGACGACTAGCCCGGATTAAAGAGACCCAGTACTTC.

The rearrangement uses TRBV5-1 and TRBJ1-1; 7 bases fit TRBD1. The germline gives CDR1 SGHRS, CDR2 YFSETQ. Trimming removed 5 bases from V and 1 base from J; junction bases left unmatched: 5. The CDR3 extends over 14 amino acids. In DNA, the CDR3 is TGCGCCAGCAGATCGACAGGGCAGAACACTGAAGCTTTCTTT. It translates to CASRSTGQNTEAFF.

The CDR3 DNA reads TGTGCCAGCAGTGAAGGCGAAGGGGATGGGCGAGAGACCCAGTACTTC. This gives the protein CASSEGEGDGRETQYF. The J gene is TRBJ2-5, the V gene TRBV2; a weak D match, TRBD1 (5 bases). Trimming removed 1 base at V and 4 bases at J, with 16 bases between. Germline V gives CDR1 SNHLY, CDR2 FYNNEI. The CDR3 contains 16 residues.

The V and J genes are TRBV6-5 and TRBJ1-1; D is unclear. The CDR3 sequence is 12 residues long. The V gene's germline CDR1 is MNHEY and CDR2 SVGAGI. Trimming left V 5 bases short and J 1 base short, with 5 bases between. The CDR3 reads CASSNRNTEAFF. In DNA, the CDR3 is TGTGCCAGCAGTAACAGGAACACTGAAGCTTTCTTT.

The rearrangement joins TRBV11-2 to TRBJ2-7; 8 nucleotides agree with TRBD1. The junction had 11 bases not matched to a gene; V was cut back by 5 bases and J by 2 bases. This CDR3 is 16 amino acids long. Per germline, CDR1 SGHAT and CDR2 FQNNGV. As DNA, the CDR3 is TGTGCCAGCAGCCCCACCCCGGACAGGGAGGCCTACGAGCAGTACTTC. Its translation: CASSPTPDREAYEQYF.

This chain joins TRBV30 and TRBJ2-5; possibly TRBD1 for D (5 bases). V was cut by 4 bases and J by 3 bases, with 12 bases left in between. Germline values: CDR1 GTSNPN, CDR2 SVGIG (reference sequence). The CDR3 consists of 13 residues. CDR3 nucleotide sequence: TGTGCCTGGAAGGACAAGATTAAAGAGACCCAGTACTTC. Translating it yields CAWKDKIKETQYF.